This TCR beta chain was identified in a study of T-cell memory formation after mild COVID-19. Whole-study context: TCR clusters mostly belonged to single donors.

This clonotype was counted a few times. The antigen is unknown. Findings and caveats of the study: Contracting clones from day 15 to 85 had balanced CD4/CD8; later expanders favoured CD4+.

Researchers used 5'RACE with constant-segment primers to make TCR alpha and TCR beta cDNA libraries that carry sample barcodes and UMIs. TCRdb fed the 5' RACE reads into MiXCR, producing one record per CDR3 protein. The data hold some 300,000 distinct CDR3 sequences, with roughly a fifth observed a single time. Germline CDR1 SGHVS, CDR2 FQNEAQ. V was clipped by 1 base and J by 0 bases, with 10 bases between them. The CDR3 spans 16 residues. The V and J genes are TRBV7-8 and TRBJ1-5; TRBD1 is a possible D gene (6 bases). The receptor was derived from a man aged 18 to 35 who had mild COVID-19 (a few samples of this study predate the infection). Cell type and time point are not known. The sequenced sample consisted of PBMCs or a T cell subset sorted from them (not recorded which). For the CDR3, the DNA is TGTGCCAGCAGCTTAGGGGGGCCAGTTAGCAATCAGCCCCAGCATTTT. Protein: CASSLGGPVSNQPQHF.